This TCR beta chain is from a study of liver allograft versus peripheral blood T cells. Overall study context: Comparing T cell receptor repertoires in transplanted livers with those in recipients' peripheral blood was part of the design.

Overall study results and limits: Reportedly, the T cell receptor repertoires inside liver allografts were not the same as those in peripheral blood.

V gave up 0 bases and J gave up 7 bases; unmatched junction bases: 5. This CDR3 is 16 amino acids long. Germline CDR1 MNHNS, CDR2 SASEGT. This clonotype is labeled as medium-sized (0.01 to 0.1%). Its antigen is not identified. MiXCR was run by TCRdb on the reads, yielding one entry per CDR3 protein. Of about 14,000 distinct CDR3 sequences in the sample, roughly 20% were seen once. This TCR derives from a human patient who had a liver transplant. Some T cells here may be from the graft donor. J is TRBJ1-6 and V is TRBV6-1; 8 nucleotides line up with TRBD1. This CDR3 reads CASSEAWTGSNSPLHF. CDR3 bases: TGTGCCAGCAGTGAAGCCTGGACAGGGTCGAATTCACCCCTCCACTTT.